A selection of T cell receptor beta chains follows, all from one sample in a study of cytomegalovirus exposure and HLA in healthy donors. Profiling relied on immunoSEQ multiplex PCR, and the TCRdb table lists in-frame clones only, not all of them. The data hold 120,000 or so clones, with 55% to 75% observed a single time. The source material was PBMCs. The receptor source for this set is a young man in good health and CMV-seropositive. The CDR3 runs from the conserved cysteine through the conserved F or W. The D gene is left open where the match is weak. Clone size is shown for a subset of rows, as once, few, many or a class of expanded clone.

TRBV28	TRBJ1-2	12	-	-	CASTPGFYGYTF	TGTGCCAGCACCCCCGGGTTCTATGGCTACACCTTC
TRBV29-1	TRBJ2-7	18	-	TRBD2	CSVAGRKGTSGAPYEQYF	TGCAGCGTTGCGGGCAGGAAAGGGACTAGCGGGGCGCCCTACGAGCAGTACTTC
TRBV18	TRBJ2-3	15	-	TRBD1	CASSPGQVNTDTQYF	TGTGCCAGCTCACCGGGACAGGTTAACACAGATACGCAGTATTTT
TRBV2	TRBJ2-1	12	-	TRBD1	CAKEGQGNEQFF	TGTGCCAAGGAGGGACAGGGCAATGAGCAGTTCTTC
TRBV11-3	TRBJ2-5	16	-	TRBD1	CASSSAGTGRKETQYF	TGTGCCAGCAGCTCTGCCGGGACAGGGAGGAAGGAGACCCAGTACTTC
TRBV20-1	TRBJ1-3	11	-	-	CSAPQGNTIYF	TGCAGTGCCCCCCAGGGAAACACCATATATTTT
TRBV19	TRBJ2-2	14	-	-	CASSGTPNTGELFF	TGTGCCAGTTCCGGGACACCAAACACCGGGGAGCTGTTTTTT
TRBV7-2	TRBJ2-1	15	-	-	CASSLQRLYGNEQFF	TGTGCCAGCAGCTTACAGCGCCTTTATGGGAATGAGCAGTTCTTC
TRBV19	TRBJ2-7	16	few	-	CASSIDGAQTIYEQYF	TGTGCCAGTAGTATAGATGGGGCCCAAACAATCTACGAGCAGTACTTC
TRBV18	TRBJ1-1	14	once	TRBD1	CASSPARGHTEAFF	TGTGCCAGCTCACCGGCCAGGGGGCACACTGAAGCTTTCTTT
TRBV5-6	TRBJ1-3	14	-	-	CASSLFFSGNTIYF	TGTGCCAGCAGCTTATTCTTTTCTGGAAACACCATATATTTT
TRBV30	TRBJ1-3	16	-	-	CAWSVSGLQAGNTIYF	TGTGCCTGGAGTGTGTCGGGACTGCAGGCTGGAAACACCATATATTTT
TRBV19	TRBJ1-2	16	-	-	CASSPLLTDLSDGYTF	TGTGCCAGTAGCCCTCTGCTGACAGATTTGTCCGATGGCTACACCTTC
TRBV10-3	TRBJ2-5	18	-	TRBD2	CAISERLAGGKGQETQYF	TGTGCCATCAGTGAACGGCTAGCGGGAGGGAAGGGACAAGAGACCCAGTACTTC
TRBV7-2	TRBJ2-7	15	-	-	CASSLVGPGSYEQYF	TGTGCCAGCAGCTTAGTGGGGCCAGGATCGTACGAGCAGTACTTC
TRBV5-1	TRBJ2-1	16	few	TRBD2	CASSLAGTSGSHEQFF	TGCGCCAGCAGCTTGGCCGGGACTAGCGGGAGCCATGAGCAGTTCTTC
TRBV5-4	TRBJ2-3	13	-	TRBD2	CASSAGAGDTQYF	TGTGCCAGCTCGGCGGGAGCGGGAGATACGCAGTATTTT
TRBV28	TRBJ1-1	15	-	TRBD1	CASIFKPGQGTEAFF	TGTGCCAGCATTTTTAAACCGGGACAGGGCACTGAAGCTTTCTTT
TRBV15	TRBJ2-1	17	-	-	CATSRGSPRGIDNEQFF	TGTGCCACCAGCAGAGGCAGTCCTCGGGGTATCGACAATGAGCAGTTCTTC
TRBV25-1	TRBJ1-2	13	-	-	CASRTEGGFGYTF	TGTGCCAGCAGAACCGAGGGGGGGTTCGGCTACACCTTC
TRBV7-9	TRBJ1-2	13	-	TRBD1	CSSSSGQGAGYTF	TGTTCCAGCAGCTCCGGACAGGGGGCTGGCTACACCTTC
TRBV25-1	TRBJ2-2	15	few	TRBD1	CASRDDRGEIGELFF	TGTGCCAGCAGAGATGACAGGGGAGAGATCGGGGAGCTGTTTTTT
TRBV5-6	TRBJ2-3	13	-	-	CASSPGNTDTQYF	TGTGCCAGCAGCCCGGGGAACACAGATACGCAGTATTTT